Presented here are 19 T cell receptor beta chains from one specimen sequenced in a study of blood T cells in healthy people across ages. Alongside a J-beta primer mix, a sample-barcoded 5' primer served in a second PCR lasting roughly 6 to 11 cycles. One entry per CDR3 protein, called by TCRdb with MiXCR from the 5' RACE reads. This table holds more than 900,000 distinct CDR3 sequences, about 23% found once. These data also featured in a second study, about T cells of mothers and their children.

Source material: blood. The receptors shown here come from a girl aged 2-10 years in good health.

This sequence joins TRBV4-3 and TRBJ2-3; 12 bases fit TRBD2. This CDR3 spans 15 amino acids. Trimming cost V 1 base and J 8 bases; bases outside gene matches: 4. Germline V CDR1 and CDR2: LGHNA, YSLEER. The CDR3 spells CASSQGLAGAFTQYF. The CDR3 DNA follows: TGCGCCAGCAGCCAAGGACTAGCGGGGGCTTTTACGCAGTATTTT.

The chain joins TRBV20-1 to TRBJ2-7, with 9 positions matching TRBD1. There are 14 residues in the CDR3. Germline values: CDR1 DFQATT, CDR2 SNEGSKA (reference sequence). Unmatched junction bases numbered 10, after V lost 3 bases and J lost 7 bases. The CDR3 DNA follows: TGCAGTGCTAGCCGGGACAGGGAATTCGGTGAGCAGTACTTC. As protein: CSASRDREFGEQYF.

CDR3 in amino acids: CASSYDKYEPQHF. In DNA form, the CDR3 reads TGTGCCAGCAGTTATGACAAATATGAGCCCCAGCATTTT. The genes are TRBV6-5 and TRBJ1-5, with D hard to call. Germline lookup yields CDR1 MNHEY and CDR2 SVGAGI. V was trimmed by 3 bases and J by 8 bases, leaving 11 bases between them. The CDR3 sequence is 13 residues long.

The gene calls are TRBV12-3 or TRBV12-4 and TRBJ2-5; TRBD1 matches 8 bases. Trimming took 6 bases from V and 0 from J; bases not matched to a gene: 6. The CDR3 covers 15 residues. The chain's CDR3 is CASRQDRDHQETQYF. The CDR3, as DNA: TGTGCCAGCAGACAGGACAGGGATCACCAAGAGACCCAGTACTTC.

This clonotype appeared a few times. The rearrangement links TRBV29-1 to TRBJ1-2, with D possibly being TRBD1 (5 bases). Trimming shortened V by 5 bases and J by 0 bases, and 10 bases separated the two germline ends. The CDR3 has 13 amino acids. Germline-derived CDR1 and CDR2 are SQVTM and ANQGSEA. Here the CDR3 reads CSVSGKANYGYTF. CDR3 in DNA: TGCAGCGTTTCAGGGAAAGCTAACTATGGCTACACCTTC.

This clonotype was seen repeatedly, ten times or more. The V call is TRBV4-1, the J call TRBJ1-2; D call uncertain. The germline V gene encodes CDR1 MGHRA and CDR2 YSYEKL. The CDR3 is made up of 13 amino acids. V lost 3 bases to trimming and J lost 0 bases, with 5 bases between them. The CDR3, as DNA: TGCGCCAGCAGCCAGGAGTCTAACTATGGCTACACCTTC. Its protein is CASSQESNYGYTF.

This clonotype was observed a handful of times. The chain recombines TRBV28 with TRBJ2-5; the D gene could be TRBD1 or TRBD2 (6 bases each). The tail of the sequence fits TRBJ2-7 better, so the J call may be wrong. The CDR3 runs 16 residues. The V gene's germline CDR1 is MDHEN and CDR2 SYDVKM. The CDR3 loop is CASTMEGGGTSYEQYF. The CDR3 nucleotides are TGTGCCAGCACCATGGAGGGGGGCGGGACCTCCTACGAGCAGTACTTC.

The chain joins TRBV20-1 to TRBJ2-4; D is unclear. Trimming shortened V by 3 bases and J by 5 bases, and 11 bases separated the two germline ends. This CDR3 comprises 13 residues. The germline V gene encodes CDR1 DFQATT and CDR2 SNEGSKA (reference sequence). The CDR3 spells CSASWRLENIQYF. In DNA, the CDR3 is TGCAGTGCTAGTTGGCGTCTAGAAAACATTCAGTACTTC.

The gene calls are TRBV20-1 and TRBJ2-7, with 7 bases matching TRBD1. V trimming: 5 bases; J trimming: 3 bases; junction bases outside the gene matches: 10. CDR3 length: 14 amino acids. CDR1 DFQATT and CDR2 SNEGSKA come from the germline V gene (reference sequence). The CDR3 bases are TGCAGTGCTGAGGGCATTCGGGACAGCTACGAGCAGTACTTC. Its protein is CSAEGIRDSYEQYF.

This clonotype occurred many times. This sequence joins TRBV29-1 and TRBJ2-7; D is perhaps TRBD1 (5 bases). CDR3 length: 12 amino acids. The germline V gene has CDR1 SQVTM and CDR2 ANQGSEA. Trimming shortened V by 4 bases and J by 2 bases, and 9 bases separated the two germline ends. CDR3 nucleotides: TGCAGCGTTGTGGCAGGGCCCTACGAGCAGTACTTC. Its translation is CSVVAGPYEQYF.

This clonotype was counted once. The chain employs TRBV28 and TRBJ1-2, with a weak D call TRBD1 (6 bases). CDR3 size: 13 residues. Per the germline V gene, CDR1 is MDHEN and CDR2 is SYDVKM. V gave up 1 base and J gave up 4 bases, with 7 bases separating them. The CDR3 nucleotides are TGTGCCAGCAGTTTATTGGGGGCCTATGGCTACACCTTC. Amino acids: CASSLLGAYGYTF.

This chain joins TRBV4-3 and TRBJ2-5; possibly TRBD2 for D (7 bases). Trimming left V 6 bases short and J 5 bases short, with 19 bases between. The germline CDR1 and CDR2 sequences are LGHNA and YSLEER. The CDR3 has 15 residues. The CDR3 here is CASSPTHGGRETQYF. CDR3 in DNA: TGCGCCAGCAGTCCCACCCACGGGGGGCGGGAGACCCAGTACTTC.

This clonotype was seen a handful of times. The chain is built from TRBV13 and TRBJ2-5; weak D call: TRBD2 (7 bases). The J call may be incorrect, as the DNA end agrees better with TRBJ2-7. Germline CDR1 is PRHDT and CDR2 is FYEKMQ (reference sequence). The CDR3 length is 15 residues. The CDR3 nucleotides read TGTGCCAGCAGCTTAGGCCGCGGGGGCGCGTACGAGCAGTACTTC. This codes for CASSLGRGGAYEQYF.

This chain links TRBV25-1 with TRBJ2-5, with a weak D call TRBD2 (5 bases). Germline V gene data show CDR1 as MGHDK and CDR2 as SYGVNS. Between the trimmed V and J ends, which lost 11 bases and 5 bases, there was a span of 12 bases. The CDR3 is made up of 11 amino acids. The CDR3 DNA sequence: TGTGCCTTGGGAGAGGGTGAGACCCAGTACTTC. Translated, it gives CALGEGETQYF.

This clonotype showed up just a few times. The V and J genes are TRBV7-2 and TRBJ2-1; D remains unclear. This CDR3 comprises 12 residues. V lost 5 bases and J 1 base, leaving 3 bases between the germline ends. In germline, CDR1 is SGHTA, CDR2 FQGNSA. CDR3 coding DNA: TGTGCCAGCAGCGTATCCTACAATGAGCAGTTCTTC. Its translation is CASSVSYNEQFF.

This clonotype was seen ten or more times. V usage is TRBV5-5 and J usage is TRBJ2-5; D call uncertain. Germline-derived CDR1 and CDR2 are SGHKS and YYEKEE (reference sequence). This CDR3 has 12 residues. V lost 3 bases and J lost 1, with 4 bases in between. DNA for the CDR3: TGTGCCAGCAGCTCCTTCCAAGAGACCCAGTACTTC. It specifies CASSSFQETQYF.

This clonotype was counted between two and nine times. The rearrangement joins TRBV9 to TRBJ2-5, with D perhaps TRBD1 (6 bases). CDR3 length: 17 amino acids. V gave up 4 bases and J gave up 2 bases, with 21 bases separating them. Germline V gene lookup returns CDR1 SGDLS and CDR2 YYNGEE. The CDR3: CASSLWQGTGYQETQYF. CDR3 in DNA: TGTGCCAGCAGCCTCTGGCAGGGGACGGGCTATCAAGAGACCCAGTACTTC. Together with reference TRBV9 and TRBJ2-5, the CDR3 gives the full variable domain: DSGVTQTPKHLITATGQRVTLRCSPRSGDLSVYWYQQSLDQGLQFLIQYYNGEERAKGNILERFSAQQFPDLHSELNLSSLELGDSALYFCASSLWQGTGYQETQYFGPGTRLLVL.

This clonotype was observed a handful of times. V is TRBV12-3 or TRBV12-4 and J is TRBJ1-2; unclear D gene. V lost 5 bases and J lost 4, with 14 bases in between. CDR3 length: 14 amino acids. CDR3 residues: CASSPGFASYGYTF. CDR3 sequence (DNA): TGTGCCAGCAGTCCCGGATTCGCGAGCTATGGCTACACCTTC.

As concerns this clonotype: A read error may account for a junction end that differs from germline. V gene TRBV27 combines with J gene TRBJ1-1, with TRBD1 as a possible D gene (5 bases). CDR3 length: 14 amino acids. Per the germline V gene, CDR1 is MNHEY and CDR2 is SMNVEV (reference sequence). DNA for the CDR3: TGTGCCAGCAGTTTACAGGGCGCGAACACTGCAGCTTTCTTT. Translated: CASSLQGANTAAFF.